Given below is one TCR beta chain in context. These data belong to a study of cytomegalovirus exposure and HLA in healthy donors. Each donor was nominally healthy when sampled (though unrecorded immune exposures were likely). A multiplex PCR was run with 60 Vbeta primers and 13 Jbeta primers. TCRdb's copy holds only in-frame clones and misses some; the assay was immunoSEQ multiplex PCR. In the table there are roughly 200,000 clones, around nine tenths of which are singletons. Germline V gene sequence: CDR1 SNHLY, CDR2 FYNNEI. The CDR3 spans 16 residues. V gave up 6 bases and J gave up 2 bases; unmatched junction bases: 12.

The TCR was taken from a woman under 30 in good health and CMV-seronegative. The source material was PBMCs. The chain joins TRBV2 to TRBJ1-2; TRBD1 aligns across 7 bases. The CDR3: CASSLTRETGNYGYTF. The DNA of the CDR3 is TGTGCCAGCAGCCTTACGAGAGAGACAGGGAACTATGGCTACACCTTC.